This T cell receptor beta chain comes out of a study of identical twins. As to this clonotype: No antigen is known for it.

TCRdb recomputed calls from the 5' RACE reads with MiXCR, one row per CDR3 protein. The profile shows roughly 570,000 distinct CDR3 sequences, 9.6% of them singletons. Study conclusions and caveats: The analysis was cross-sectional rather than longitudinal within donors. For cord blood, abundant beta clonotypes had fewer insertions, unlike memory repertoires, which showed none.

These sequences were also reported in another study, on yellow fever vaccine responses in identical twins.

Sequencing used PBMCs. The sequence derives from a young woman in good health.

In DNA, the CDR3 is TGTGCCAGTAGTATAGGTAACCGAAGGGAGCAGTTCTTC. Its protein product is CASSIGNRREQFF. The chain has TRBV19 and TRBJ2-1; D is unclear. Trimming removed 1 base from V and 10 bases from J, with 11 bases in between. Germline V CDR1 and CDR2: LNHDA, SQIVND (reference sequence). The CDR3 loop spans 13 amino acids.